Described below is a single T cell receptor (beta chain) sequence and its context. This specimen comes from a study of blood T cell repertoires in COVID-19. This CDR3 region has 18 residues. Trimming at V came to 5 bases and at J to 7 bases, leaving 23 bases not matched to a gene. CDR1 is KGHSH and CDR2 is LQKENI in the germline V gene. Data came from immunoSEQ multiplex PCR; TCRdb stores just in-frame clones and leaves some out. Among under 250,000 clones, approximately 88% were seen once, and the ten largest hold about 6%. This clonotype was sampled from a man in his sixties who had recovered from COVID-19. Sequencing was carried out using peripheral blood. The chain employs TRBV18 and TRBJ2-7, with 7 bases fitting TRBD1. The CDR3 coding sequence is TGTGCCAGCTCATCTACCACGGACGGCAGGGGGTATTCGGGGGAGCAGTACTTC. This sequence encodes CASSSTTDGRGYSGEQYF.